A selection of T cell receptor beta chains follows, all from one sample in a study of cytomegalovirus exposure and HLA in healthy donors. Clones were sequenced by immunoSEQ multiplex PCR, and TCRdb holds only the in-frame ones, with some missing. The sample lists roughly 330,000 clones; around 87% were seen once. The sample was PBMCs. These receptor sequences come from a woman aged 30 to 39 in good health and CMV-seropositive. Both conserved end residues are part of each CDR3. The D gene is left open where the match is weak. Clone size is not always given. Where it is, it says once, few, many or a class for expanded clones.

v_call,clone_size,j_call,d_call,cdr3_aa,cdr3_nt
TRBV5-1,.,TRBJ2-7,.,CASSDGQPHEQYF,TGCGCCAGCAGCGACGGACAGCCCCACGAGCAGTACTTC
TRBV4-3,.,TRBJ1-2,.,CASSHGSTFYGYTF,TGCGCCAGCAGCCACGGGTCGACCTTCTATGGCTACACCTTC
TRBV9,.,TRBJ1-1,.,CASSPLHRVEAFF,TGTGCCAGCAGCCCGCTCCACAGGGTCGAAGCTTTCTTT
TRBV27,.,TRBJ1-5,.,CASSFLSNQPQHF,TGTGCCAGCAGTTTTTTAAGCAATCAGCCCCAGCATTTT
TRBV7-2,.,TRBJ2-7,TRBD1,CASSSRTGDEQYF,TGTGCCAGCAGCTCGAGGACAGGGGACGAGCAGTACTTC
TRBV5-4,once,TRBJ2-5,TRBD1,CASSVGQGKETQYF,TGTGCCAGCAGCGTGGGACAGGGTAAAGAGACCCAGTACTTC
TRBV7-2,.,TRBJ1-5,.,CASSLRERYQPQHF,TGTGCCAGCAGCTTAAGAGAGAGATATCAGCCCCAGCATTTT
TRBV4-2,.,TRBJ2-7,.,CASSPRGGDGYEQYF,TGTGCCAGCAGCCCTAGGGGGGGAGATGGATACGAGCAGTACTTC
TRBV25-1,.,TRBJ2-1,.,CASSESAGGEQFF,TGTGCCAGCAGTGAATCCGCAGGAGGTGAGCAGTTCTTC
TRBV28,once,TRBJ1-2,.,CASSLPAVDGYTF,TGTGCCAGCAGTCTCCCAGCGGTGGATGGCTACACCTTC
TRBV5-1,.,TRBJ2-7,.,CASSLEGYEQYF,TGCGCCAGCAGCTTGGAAGGCTACGAGCAGTACTTC
TRBV7-9,.,TRBJ2-7,TRBD2,CASSLRTSGGLDRSYEQYF,TGTGCCAGCAGCTTAAGGACTAGCGGGGGGCTCGACCGCTCCTACGAGCAGTACTTC
TRBV27,.,TRBJ1-1,TRBD1,CASRTGTGGTEAFF,TGTGCCAGCCGCACTGGGACAGGGGGCACTGAAGCTTTCTTT
TRBV30,.,TRBJ1-6,.,CAWTLRGGSYNSPLHF,TGTGCCTGGACCTTACGGGGGGGGTCCTATAATTCACCCCTCCACTTT
TRBV19,few,TRBJ2-2,.,CAISGENTGELFF,TGTGCCATCTCGGGCGAGAACACCGGGGAGCTGTTTTTT
TRBV6-5,.,TRBJ2-3,.,CASSFRGAYTQYF,TGTGCCAGCAGTTTCCGGGGGGCGTATACGCAGTATTTT
TRBV9,.,TRBJ1-2,.,CASSPIQGDGYTF,TGTGCCAGCAGCCCTATACAGGGAGATGGCTACACCTTC